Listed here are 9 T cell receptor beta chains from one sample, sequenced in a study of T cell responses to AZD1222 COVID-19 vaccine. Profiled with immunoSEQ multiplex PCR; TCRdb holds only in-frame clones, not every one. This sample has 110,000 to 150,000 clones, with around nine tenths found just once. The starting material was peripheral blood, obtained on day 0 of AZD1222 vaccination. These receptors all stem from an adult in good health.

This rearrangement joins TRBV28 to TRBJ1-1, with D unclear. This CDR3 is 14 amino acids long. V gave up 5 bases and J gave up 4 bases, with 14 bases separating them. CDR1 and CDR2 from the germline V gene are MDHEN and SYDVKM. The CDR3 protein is CASSIPRPITEAFF. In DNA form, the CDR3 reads TGTGCCAGCAGTATCCCCAGGCCGATCACTGAAGCTTTCTTT.

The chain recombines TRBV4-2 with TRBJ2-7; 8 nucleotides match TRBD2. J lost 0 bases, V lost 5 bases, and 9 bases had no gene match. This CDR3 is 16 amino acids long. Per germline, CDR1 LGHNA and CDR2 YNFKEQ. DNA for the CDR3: TGTGCCAGCAGCGTTTACCCCGGGACTAGCTCCTACGAGCAGTACTTC. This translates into CASSVYPGTSSYEQYF.

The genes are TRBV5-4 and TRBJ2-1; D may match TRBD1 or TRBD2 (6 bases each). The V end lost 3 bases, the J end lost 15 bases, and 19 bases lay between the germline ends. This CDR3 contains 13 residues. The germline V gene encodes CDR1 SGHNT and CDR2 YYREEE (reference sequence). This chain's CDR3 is CASSSQEEGGLFF. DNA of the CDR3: TGTGCCAGCAGCTCCCAGGAGGAGGGGGGTCTGTTCTTC.

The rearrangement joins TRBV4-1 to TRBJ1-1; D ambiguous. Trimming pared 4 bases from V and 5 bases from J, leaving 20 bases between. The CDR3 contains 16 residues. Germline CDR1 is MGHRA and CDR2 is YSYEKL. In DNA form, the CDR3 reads TGCGCCAGCAGCCCCAAATTGGTCGTGGGGAGAACTGAAGCTTTCTTT. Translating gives CASSPKLVVGRTEAFF.

CDR3 sequence (DNA): TGTGCCAGCAGTTTTAAAGTGGCGGTGGGGTCGGGGGAGCAGTACTTC. Translating it yields CASSFKVAVGSGEQYF. This chain connects TRBV28 to TRBJ2-7, with D perhaps TRBD2 (5 bases). The CDR3 length is 16 residues. V dropped 3 bases and J dropped 7 bases, with 22 bases sitting between them. CDR1 MDHEN and CDR2 SYDVKM come from the germline V gene. Full variable domain (remainder filled in from reference TRBV28 and TRBJ2-7): DVKVTQSSRYLVKRTGEKVFLECVQDMDHENMFWYRQDPGLGLRLIYFSYDVKMKEKGDIPEGYSVSREKKERFSLILESASTNQTSMYLCASSFKVAVGSGEQYFGPGTRLTVT.

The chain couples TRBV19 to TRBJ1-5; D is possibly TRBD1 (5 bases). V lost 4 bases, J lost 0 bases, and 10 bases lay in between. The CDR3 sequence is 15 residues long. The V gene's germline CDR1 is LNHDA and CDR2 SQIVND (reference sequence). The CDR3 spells CASSTFGGSNQPQHF. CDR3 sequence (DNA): TGTGCCAGTAGTACCTTCGGGGGTAGCAATCAGCCCCAGCATTTT. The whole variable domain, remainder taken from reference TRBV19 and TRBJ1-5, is DGGITQSPKYLFRKEGQNVTLSCEQNLNHDAMYWYRQDPGQGLRLIYYSQIVNDFQKGDIAEGYSVSREKKESFPLTVTSAQKNPTAFYLCASSTFGGSNQPQHFGDGTRLSIL.

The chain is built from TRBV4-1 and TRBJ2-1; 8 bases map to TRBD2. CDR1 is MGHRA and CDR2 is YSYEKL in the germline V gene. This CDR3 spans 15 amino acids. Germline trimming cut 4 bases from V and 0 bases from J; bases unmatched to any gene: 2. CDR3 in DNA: TGCGCCAGCAGCCGCGGGACTAGCTCCTACAATGAGCAGTTCTTC. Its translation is CASSRGTSSYNEQFF.

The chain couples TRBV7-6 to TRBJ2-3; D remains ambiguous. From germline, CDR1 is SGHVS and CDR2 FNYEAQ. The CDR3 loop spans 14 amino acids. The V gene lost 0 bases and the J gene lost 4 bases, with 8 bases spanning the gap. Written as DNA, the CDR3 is TGTGCCAGCAGCTTAGCCTCGATTCCAGATACGCAGTATTTT. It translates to CASSLASIPDTQYF.

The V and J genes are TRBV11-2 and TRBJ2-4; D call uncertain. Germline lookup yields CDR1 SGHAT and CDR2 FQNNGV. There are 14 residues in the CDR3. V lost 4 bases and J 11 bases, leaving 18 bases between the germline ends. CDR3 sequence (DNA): TGTGCCAGCAGCTCCGTAAGGCAGAATTGGTTTCAGTACTTC. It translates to CASSSVRQNWFQYF.